This record looks at one T cell receptor beta chain sequence and its context. What it binds is unknown. The sample is drawn from a study of CXCR3-negative and CXCR3-positive naive CD8 T cells. Points from the study as a whole: Naive CXCR3-negative cells resembled naive CXCR3-positive cells in TRBV-TRBJ usage; memory cells differed. Naive cells positive for CXCR3 carried more hydrophobic TRB CDR3s than CXCR3-negative ones. The study found CXCR3 expression partially decreased after cryopreservation and ran most assays on fresh PBMCs.

The germline gives CDR1 LGHNA, CDR2 YSLEER. CDR3 length: 15 residues. UMI-tagged TRB cDNA libraries were built via 5' RACE. Reanalyzing the 5' RACE reads, TCRdb keeps one entry per CDR3 protein, without DNA. The sample's table shows 46,000 or so distinct CDR3 sequences. Sequenced material: naive CXCR3- CD8+ T cells from blood. The subset denotes: CD45RO-CCR7+CD27+CD95- naive CD8+ T cells lacking CXCR3 (TNR3-). This rearrangement joins TRBV4-3 to TRBJ2-1; TCRdb proposes TRBD1, but this gene call is untestable without DNA. This receptor was identified in a human donor in good health. Some clones in this sample may be carry-over from other donors' samples. CDR3 sequence: CASSSDREAHNEQFF.